The 21 T cell receptor beta chains given below trace back to one sample, sequenced in a study of neurological immune-mediated disorders. TCRdb re-called the 5' RACE reads through MiXCR, storing one row per CDR3 protein. Of about 66,000 distinct CDR3 sequences listed, 4.5% to 6% are singletons. Sequencing input: PBMCs. The source is an older woman with multiple sclerosis.

At least ten counts were recorded for this clonotype. The rearrangement joins TRBV3-1 to TRBJ2-1; a possible D gene is TRBD2 (6 bases). CDR1 and CDR2 from the germline V gene are LGHDT and YNNKEL (reference sequence). This CDR3 is built from 15 residues. Trimming left V 4 bases short and J 2 bases short, with 12 bases between. The CDR3 bases are TGTGCCAGCAGCCCAGCGGGTATTCCCTACAATGAGCAGTTCTTC. Protein sequence: CASSPAGIPYNEQFF.

The gene calls are TRBV6-2 or TRBV6-3 and TRBJ2-5, with 8 positions matching TRBD2. CDR1 and CDR2 from the germline V gene are MNHEY and SVGEGT. Losses at the gene ends were 10 bases for V and 5 bases for J; bases not matched to a gene: 18. The CDR3 consists of 16 residues. The CDR3 DNA reads TGTGCCACCGACGAAGGCGGCAGCGGGAGTTGGGAGACCCAGTACTTC. This gives the protein CATDEGGSGSWETQYF.

This clonotype has a count of ten or more. This chain links TRBV5-1 with TRBJ2-5, with 9 bases that match TRBD1. The CDR3 loop spans 14 amino acids. Germline V CDR1 and CDR2: SGHRS, YFSETQ. The V segment lost 4 bases and the J segment 2 bases; nucleotides outside the gene matches: 3. CDR3 nucleotides: TGCGCCAGCAGCAGGACAGGGGAACAAGAGACCCAGTACTTC. Its translation: CASSRTGEQETQYF.

This clonotype was seen repeatedly, ten times or more. The gene calls are TRBV27 and TRBJ1-1; no definite D call. V was pared by 1 base and J by 3 bases, with 18 bases between. The CDR3 length is 17 residues. Germline lookup yields CDR1 MNHEY and CDR2 SMNVEV (reference sequence). CDR3 bases: TGTGCCAGCAGTTTATACCCCTCCGGGGAGTCTGACACTGAAGCTTTCTTT. Translation gives CASSLYPSGESDTEAFF.

This clonotype occurred a few times. The gene calls are TRBV6-6 and TRBJ2-1; 12 nucleotides match TRBD2. Germline-derived CDR1 and CDR2 are MNHNY and SVGAGI (reference sequence). This CDR3 has 15 residues. J lost 5 bases, V lost 7 bases, and 6 bases had no gene match. CDR3: CASNLAGGPNNEQFF. CDR3 nucleotide sequence: TGTGCCAGCAATCTAGCGGGAGGGCCAAACAATGAGCAGTTCTTC.

This clonotype was seen at least ten times. The rearrangement links TRBV12-3 or TRBV12-4 to TRBJ1-3, with D uncertain. The CDR3 is 12 amino acids. Deletions cut 3 bases from V and 4 bases from J, with 4 bases between. The CDR3 nucleotides are TGTGCCAGCAGTTTTTACGGAAACACCATATATTTT. Protein sequence: CASSFYGNTIYF.

This clonotype was seen ten or more times. DNA for the CDR3: TGTGCCAGCAGTTTTGAGGTTCGAGCCCTCCACTTT. Its translation is CASSFEVRALHF. This sequence joins TRBV12-3 or TRBV12-4 and TRBJ1-6; D not resolved. Trimming stripped 3 bases from V and 14 bases from J, with 11 bases between. The CDR3 is 12 amino acids.

This clonotype has more than one count but fewer than ten. V gene TRBV5-1 combines with J gene TRBJ1-1; no definite D call. CDR3 size: 14 residues. Per the germline V gene, CDR1 is SGHRS and CDR2 is YFSETQ. V gave up 4 bases and J gave up 2 bases, with 12 bases separating them. The CDR3 nucleotides are TGCGCCAGCAGCACAACGACACCCAACACTGAAGCTTTCTTT. Translation: CASSTTTPNTEAFF.

This clonotype was counted at least ten times. The chain combines TRBV27 with TRBJ1-6; the match to TRBD1 covers 10 bases. J was trimmed by 7 bases and V by 6 bases; bases with no gene match: 6. Germline lookup yields CDR1 MNHEY and CDR2 SMNVEV (reference sequence). The CDR3 extends over 15 amino acids. The CDR3 is CASSRPGQGNSPLHF. The CDR3 nucleotides are TGTGCCAGCAGCCGGCCGGGACAGGGGAATTCACCCCTCCACTTT.

Turning to this clonotype: This may stem from a read error, because a much larger clone lies one nucleotide away. The rearrangement uses TRBV3-1 and TRBJ1-1; D remains ambiguous. V shed 4 bases and J shed 2 bases, with 8 bases lying between them. The CDR3 sequence is 13 residues long. Germline V gene data show CDR1 as LGHDT and CDR2 as YNNKEL (reference sequence). CDR3 sequence (DNA): TGTGCCAGCAGCCGAAAGAGTAACACTGAAGCTTTCTTT. Translating it yields CASSRKSNTEAFF.

Ten or more counts support this clonotype. V and J are TRBV10-3 and TRBJ2-3; D remains unclear. Trimming pared 2 bases from V and 2 bases from J, leaving 8 bases between. The CDR3 has 14 amino acids. The germline V gene encodes CDR1 ENHRY and CDR2 SYGVKD. Written as DNA, the CDR3 is TGTGCCATCAGTGAGGGTCCTAACACAGATACGCAGTATTTT. Residues: CAISEGPNTDTQYF.

This clonotype was seen many times. CDR3 coding DNA: TGCAGCGTTGAAGGTAGGGCCGATGGCTACACCTTC. Its translation is CSVEGRADGYTF. This rearrangement joins TRBV29-1 to TRBJ1-2; unclear D gene. CDR3 length equals 12 residues. In germline, CDR1 is SQVTM, CDR2 ANQGSEA. With 1 base removed from V and 6 bases from J, the gap between germline ends came to 9 bases.

In its sample, this clonotype was seen many times. The chain combines TRBV29-1 with TRBJ1-2; 7 positions match TRBD1. CDR1 is SQVTM, CDR2 ANQGSEA, per germline. The CDR3 contains 14 residues. V trimming: 4 bases; J trimming: 0 bases; junction bases outside the gene matches: 5. The CDR3 loop is CSVVGDRTNYGYTF. For the CDR3, the DNA is TGCAGCGTTGTGGGGGACAGAACTAACTATGGCTACACCTTC.

The gene calls are TRBV7-2 and TRBJ1-5; D is possibly TRBD1 (6 bases). Trimming took 4 bases from V and 3 from J, leaving 10 bases between them. There are 14 residues in the CDR3. Per the germline V gene, CDR1 is SGHTA and CDR2 is FQGNSA. This chain's CDR3 is CASSSGQLNQPQHF. In DNA form, the CDR3 reads TGTGCCAGCAGCTCCGGACAGCTCAATCAGCCCCAGCATTTT.

This clonotype ranks as medium-sized (0.01 to 0.1%). This chain joins TRBV4-3 and TRBJ2-3; D call uncertain. Per the germline V gene, CDR1 is LGHNA and CDR2 is YSLEER. Trimming cost V 0 bases and J 0 bases, with 10 bases left between them. This CDR3 contains 16 residues. The DNA for the CDR3 is TGCGCCAGCAGCCAAGATCTATGGGGTAGCACAGATACGCAGTATTTT. Translation: CASSQDLWGSTDTQYF.

This clonotype has at least ten counts. The V gene is TRBV20-1, the J gene TRBJ2-3, with TRBD2 matching 10 bases. The CDR3 has 17 residues. Germline V gives CDR1 DFQATT, CDR2 SNEGSKA (reference sequence). The J segment lost 2 bases and the V segment lost 5 bases, leaving 13 bases of the junction unmatched. The CDR3 reads CSAAAAGGPSLTDTQYF. The CDR3 DNA reads TGCAGTGCTGCCGCAGCGGGAGGGCCAAGCCTCACAGATACGCAGTATTTT.

There are many counts of this clonotype. The rearrangement uses TRBV5-1 and TRBJ2-2, with 8 bases matching TRBD1. The CDR3 is 13 amino acids. With V trimmed by 2 bases and J by 6 bases, 0 bases remained unmatched. CDR1 is SGHRS and CDR2 is YFSETQ in the germline V gene. The CDR3 DNA follows: TGCGCCAGCAGCTTACAGGGGGCCGGGGAGCTGTTTTTT. It translates to CASSLQGAGELFF.

In its sample, this clonotype was seen many times. V is TRBV25-1 and J is TRBJ2-7; 7 positions match TRBD1. The CDR3 spans 14 residues. The V and J ends lost 4 bases and 3 bases, in that order; junction bases with no gene match: 6. Germline values: CDR1 MGHDK, CDR2 SYGVNS. CDR3 loop: CASSGPRQGYEQYF. The CDR3 DNA is TGTGCCAGCAGTGGACCCAGACAGGGCTACGAGCAGTACTTC.

This clonotype was seen a handful of times. The CDR3 bases are TGTGCCAGCAGCTCGTTCGAGGGGTTGAGCGAAAAACTGTTTTTT. Its translation is CASSSFEGLSEKLFF. The rearrangement uses TRBV7-8 and TRBJ1-4; D is perhaps TRBD1 (5 bases). Between the trimmed V and J ends, which lost 4 bases and 8 bases, there was a span of 17 bases. Germline V gene lookup returns CDR1 SGHVS and CDR2 FQNEAQ. The CDR3 sequence is 15 residues long. Together with reference TRBV7-8 and TRBJ1-4, the CDR3 gives the full variable domain: GAGVSQSPRYKVAKRGQDVALRCDPISGHVSLFWYQQALGQGPEFLTYFQNEAQLDKSGLPSDRFFAERPEGSVSTLKIQRTQQEDSAVYLCASSSFEGLSEKLFFGSGTQLSVL.

This clonotype showed up many times. The V call is TRBV7-9, the J call TRBJ2-3, with 8 bases lining up with TRBD1. Germline V CDR1 and CDR2: SEHNR, FQNEAQ (reference sequence). CDR3 length: 14 residues. J lost 6 bases, V lost 5 bases, and 7 bases had no gene match. The CDR3 sequence: CASSATGVIDTQYF. The CDR3 region has the DNA TGTGCCAGCAGCGCGACAGGGGTAATCGATACGCAGTATTTT.

This clonotype has at least ten counts. Relative to the germline gene, one junction end is altered; a read error may explain this. The CDR3 sequence is CASSPRGGKDIF. The CDR3 nucleotides read TGTGCCAGCAGCCCCCGAGGGGGGAAAGACATCTTC. The chain uses TRBV3-1 and TRBJ2-1; D could derive from TRBD1 or TRBD2 (6 bases each). Germline CDR1 and CDR2: LGHDT and YNNKEL (reference sequence). This CDR3 has 12 residues.